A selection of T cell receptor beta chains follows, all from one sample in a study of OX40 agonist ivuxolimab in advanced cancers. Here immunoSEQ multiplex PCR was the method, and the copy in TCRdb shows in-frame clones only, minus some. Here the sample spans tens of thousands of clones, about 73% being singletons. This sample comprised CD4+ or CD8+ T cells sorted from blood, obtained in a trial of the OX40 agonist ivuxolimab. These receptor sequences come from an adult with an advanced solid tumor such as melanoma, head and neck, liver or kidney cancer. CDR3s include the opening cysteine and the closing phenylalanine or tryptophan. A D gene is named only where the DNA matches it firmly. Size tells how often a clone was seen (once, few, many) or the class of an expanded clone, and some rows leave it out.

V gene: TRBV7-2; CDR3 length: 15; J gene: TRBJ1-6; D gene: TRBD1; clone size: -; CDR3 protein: CASSGAGQGGSPLHF; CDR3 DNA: TGTGCCAGCAGCGGGGCGGGACAGGGGGGATCACCCCTCCACTTT
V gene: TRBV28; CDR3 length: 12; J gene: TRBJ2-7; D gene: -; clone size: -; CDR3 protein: CASKPTTYEQYF; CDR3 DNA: TGTGCCAGCAAACCGACCACCTACGAGCAGTACTTC
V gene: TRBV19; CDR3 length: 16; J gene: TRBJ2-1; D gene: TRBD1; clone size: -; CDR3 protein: CASRRLGQGALNEQFF; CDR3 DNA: TGTGCCAGTAGGCGACTCGGACAGGGGGCTTTGAATGAGCAGTTCTTC
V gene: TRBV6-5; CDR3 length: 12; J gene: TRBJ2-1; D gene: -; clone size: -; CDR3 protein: CASSYSWNEQFF; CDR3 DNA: TGTGCCAGCAGTTACTCGTGGAATGAGCAGTTCTTC
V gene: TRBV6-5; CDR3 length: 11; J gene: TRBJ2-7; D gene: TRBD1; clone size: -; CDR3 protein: CASSYGGQPYF; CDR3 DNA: TGTGCCAGCAGTTATGGGGGACAGCCGTACTTC
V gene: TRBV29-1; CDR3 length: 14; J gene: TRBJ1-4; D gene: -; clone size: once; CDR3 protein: CSVLRDGRDEKLFF; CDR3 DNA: TGCAGCGTTCTTCGGGATGGCAGGGACGAAAAACTGTTTTTT
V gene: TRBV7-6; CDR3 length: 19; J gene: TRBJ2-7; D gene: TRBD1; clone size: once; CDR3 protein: CASSLGQGQGQGSSYEQYF; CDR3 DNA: TGTGCCAGCAGCTTAGGTCAGGGACAGGGGCAAGGCTCTTCCTACGAGCAGTACTTC
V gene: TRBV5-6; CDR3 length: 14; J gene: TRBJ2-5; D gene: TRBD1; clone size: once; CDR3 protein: CASSLRGPPETQYF; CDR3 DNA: TGTGCCAGCAGCCTCAGGGGGCCCCCGGAGACCCAGTACTTC
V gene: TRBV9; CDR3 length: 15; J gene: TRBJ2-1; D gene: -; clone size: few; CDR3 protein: CASSVGRGSYNEQFF; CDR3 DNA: TGTGCCAGCAGCGTAGGCCGGGGCTCCTACAATGAGCAGTTCTTC
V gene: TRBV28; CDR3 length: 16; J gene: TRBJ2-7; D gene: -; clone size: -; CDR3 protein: CASSFHLAVLTYEQYF; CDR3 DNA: TGTGCCAGCAGTTTTCATCTTGCAGTTTTGACCTACGAGCAGTACTTC
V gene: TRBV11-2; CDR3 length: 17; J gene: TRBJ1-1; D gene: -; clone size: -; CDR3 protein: CASRGWRGSLVNTEAFF; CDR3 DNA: TGTGCCAGCAGAGGTTGGAGGGGATCGCTCGTGAACACTGAAGCTTTCTTT
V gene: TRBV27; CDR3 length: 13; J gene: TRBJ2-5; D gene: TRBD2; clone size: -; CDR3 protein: CASSSGLGETQYF; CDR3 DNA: TGTGCCAGCAGTTCAGGACTAGGGGAGACCCAGTACTTC
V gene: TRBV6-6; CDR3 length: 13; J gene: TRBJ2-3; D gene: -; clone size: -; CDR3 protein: CASSYGSPDTQYF; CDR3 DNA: TGTGCCAGCAGTTATGGCAGCCCCGATACGCAGTATTTT
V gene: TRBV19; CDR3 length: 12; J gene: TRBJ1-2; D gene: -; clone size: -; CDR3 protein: CASFQGLWGYTF; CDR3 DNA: TGTGCCAGTTTCCAAGGACTCTGGGGCTACACCTTC
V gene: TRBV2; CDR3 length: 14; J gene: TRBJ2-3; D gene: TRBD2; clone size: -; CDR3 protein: CASTLREVIDTQYF; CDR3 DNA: TGTGCCAGCACCCTGCGGGAGGTCATAGATACGCAGTATTTT
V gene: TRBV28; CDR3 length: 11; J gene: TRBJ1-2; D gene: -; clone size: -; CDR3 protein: CASSFGWGYTF; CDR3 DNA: TGTGCCAGCAGTTTCGGGTGGGGCTACACCTTC
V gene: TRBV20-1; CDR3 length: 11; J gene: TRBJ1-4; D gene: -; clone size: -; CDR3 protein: CSAPLNEKLFF; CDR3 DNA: TGCAGTGCTCCCTTAAATGAAAAACTGTTTTTT
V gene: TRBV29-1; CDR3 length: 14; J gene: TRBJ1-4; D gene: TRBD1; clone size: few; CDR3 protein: CSVLTGGAGEKLFF; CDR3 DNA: TGCAGCGTTCTTACAGGGGGTGCGGGTGAAAAACTGTTTTTT
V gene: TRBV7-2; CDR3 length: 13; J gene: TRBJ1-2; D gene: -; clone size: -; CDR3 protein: CASSPGILYGYTF; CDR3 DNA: TGTGCCAGCAGCCCAGGGATCCTCTATGGCTACACCTTC
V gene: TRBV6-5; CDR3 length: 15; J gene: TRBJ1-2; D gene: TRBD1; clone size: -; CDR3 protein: CASSHRQGAVYGYTF; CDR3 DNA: TGTGCCAGCAGTCATCGACAGGGGGCTGTCTATGGCTACACCTTC
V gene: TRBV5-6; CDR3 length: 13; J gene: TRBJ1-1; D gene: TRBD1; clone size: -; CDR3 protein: CASSNTGGTEAFF; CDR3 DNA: TGTGCCAGCAGCAATACAGGGGGCACTGAAGCTTTCTTT
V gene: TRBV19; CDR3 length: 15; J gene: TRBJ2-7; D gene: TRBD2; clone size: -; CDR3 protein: CASSRGLAGIYEQYF; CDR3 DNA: TGTGCCAGTAGTAGGGGACTAGCGGGGATCTACGAGCAGTACTTC
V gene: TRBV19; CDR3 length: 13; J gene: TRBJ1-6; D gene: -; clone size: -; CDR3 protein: CASSLPGNSPLHF; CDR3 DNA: TGTGCCAGTAGTCTCCCAGGCAATTCACCCCTCCACTTT
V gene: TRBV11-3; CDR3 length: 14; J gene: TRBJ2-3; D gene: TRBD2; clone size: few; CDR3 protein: CASRGDGDLDTQYF; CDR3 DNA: TGTGCCAGCCGGGGGGACGGGGATTTGGATACGCAGTATTTT
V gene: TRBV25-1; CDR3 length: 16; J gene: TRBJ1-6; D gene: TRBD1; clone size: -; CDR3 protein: CASSEPTGTGVPPLHF; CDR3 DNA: TGTGCCAGCAGTGAGCCCACCGGGACAGGGGTCCCACCCCTCCACTTT
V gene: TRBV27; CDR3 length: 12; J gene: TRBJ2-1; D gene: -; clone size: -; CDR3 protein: CASSPQGYEQFF; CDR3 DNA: TGTGCCAGCAGCCCCCAGGGTTATGAGCAGTTCTTC
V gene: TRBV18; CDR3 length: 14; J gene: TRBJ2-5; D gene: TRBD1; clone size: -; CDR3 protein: CASSPPDRPKTQYF; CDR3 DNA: TGTGCCAGCTCACCACCGGACAGGCCTAAGACCCAGTACTTC
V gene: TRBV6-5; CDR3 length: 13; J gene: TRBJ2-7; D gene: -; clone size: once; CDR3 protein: CASSRGYGYEQYF; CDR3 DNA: TGTGCCAGCAGTCGGGGGTACGGCTACGAGCAGTACTTC
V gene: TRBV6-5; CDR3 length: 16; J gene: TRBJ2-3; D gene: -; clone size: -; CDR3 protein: CASSYGQGPSTDTQYF; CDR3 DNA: TGTGCCAGCAGTTACGGGCAGGGGCCTAGCACAGATACGCAGTATTTT
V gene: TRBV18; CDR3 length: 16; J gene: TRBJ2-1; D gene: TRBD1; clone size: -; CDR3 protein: CASSPSGQGFSNEQFF; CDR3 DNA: TGTGCCAGCTCACCATCTGGACAGGGGTTCTCCAATGAGCAGTTCTTC
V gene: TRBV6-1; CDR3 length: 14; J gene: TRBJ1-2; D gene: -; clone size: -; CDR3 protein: CASTSGVSNYGYTF; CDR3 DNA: TGTGCCAGCACCTCGGGGGTTTCTAACTATGGCTACACCTTC
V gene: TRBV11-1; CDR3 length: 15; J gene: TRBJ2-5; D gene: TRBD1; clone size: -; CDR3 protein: CASSLSRGGKETQYF; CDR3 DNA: TGTGCCAGCAGCTTAAGTCGAGGGGGCAAAGAGACCCAGTACTTC
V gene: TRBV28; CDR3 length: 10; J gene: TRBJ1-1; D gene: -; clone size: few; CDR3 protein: CASMLTEAFF; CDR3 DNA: TGTGCCAGCATGCTCACTGAAGCTTTCTTT
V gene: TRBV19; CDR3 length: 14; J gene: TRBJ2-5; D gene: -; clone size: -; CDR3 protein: CASSTSGSGKTQYF; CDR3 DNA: TGTGCCAGTAGTACCTCGGGGTCTGGGAAGACCCAGTACTTC
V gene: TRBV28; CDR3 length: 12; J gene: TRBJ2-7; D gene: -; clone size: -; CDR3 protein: CASSQRPGEQYF; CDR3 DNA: TGTGCCAGCAGTCAAAGACCAGGCGAGCAGTACTTC
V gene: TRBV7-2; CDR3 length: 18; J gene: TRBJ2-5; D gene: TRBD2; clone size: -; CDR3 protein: CASSSGTSGRGPPREQYF; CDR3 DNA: TGTGCCAGCAGCTCTGGGACTAGCGGGAGGGGCCCCCCTCGGGAGCAGTACTTC
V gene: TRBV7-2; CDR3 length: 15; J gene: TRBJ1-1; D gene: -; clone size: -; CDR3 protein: CASSLVRNMNTEAFF; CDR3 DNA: TGTGCCAGCAGCTTAGTGAGGAATATGAACACTGAAGCTTTCTTT
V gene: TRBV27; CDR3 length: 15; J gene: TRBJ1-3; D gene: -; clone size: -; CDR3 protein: CASSLNGVSGNTIYF; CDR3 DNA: TGTGCCAGCAGTTTAAACGGCGTCTCTGGAAACACCATATATTTT
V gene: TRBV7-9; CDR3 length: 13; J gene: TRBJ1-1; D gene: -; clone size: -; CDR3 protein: CASSLELNTEAFF; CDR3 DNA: TGTGCCAGCAGCTTAGAGTTGAACACTGAAGCTTTCTTT
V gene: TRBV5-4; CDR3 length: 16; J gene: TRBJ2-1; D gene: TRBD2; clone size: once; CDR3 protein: CASSKPTSGNYNEQFF; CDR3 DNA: TGTGCCAGCAGCAAACCGACTAGCGGGAACTACAATGAGCAGTTCTTC
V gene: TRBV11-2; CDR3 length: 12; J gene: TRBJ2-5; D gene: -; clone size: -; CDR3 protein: CASGPAQETQYF; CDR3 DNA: TGTGCCAGCGGGCCAGCTCAAGAGACCCAGTACTTC
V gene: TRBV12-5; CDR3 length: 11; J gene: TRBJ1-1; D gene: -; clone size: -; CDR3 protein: CASAANTEAFF; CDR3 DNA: TGTGCTAGTGCGGCGAACACTGAAGCTTTCTTT
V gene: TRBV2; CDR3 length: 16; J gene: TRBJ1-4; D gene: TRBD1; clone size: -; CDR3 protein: CASRPGTGQTNEKLFF; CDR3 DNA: TGTGCCAGCAGACCCGGGACAGGGCAGACTAATGAAAAACTGTTTTTT
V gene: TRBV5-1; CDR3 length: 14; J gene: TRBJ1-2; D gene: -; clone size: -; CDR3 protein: CASSPSTDNYGYTF; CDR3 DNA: TGCGCCAGCAGCCCATCGACAGACAACTATGGCTACACCTTC
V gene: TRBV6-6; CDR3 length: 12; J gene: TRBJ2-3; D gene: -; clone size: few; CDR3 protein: CASNLVTDTQYF; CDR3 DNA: TGTGCCAGCAACCTAGTAACAGATACGCAGTATTTT
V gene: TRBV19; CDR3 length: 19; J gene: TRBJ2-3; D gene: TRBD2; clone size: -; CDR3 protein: CASSGRTSGGDVWADTQYF; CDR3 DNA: TGTGCCAGTAGTGGAAGAACTAGCGGGGGTGATGTGTGGGCAGATACGCAGTATTTT
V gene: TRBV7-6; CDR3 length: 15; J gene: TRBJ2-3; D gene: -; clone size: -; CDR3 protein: CASSLKSSLPDTQYF; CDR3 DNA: TGTGCCAGCAGCTTAAAGTCTAGTTTACCAGATACGCAGTATTTT
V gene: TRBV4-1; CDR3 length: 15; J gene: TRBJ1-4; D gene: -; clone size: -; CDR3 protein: CASSHGTRDYEKLFF; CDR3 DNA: TGCGCCAGCAGCCACGGTACTAGAGATTATGAAAAACTGTTTTTT
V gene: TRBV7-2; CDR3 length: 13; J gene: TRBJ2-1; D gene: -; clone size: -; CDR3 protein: CASSLGGGNEQFF; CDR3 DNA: TGTGCCAGCAGCTTAGGTGGGGGCAATGAGCAGTTCTTC
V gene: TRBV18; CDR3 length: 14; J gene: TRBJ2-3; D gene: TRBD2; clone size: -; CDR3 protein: CASSPSGGTDTQYF; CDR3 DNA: TGTGCCAGCTCACCTAGCGGGGGCACAGATACGCAGTATTTT
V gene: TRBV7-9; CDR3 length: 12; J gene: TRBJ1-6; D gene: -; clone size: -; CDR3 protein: CASTAFGSPLHF; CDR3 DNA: TGTGCCAGCACCGCCTTTGGGTCACCCCTCCACTTT
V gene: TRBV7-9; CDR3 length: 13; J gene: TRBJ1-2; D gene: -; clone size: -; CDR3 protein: CASSSLQGSGYTF; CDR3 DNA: TGTGCCAGCAGCTCGTTACAGGGATCTGGCTACACCTTC
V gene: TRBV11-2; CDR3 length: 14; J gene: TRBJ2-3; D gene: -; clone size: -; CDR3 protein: CASSLVAISDTQYF; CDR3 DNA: TGTGCCAGCAGCTTAGTCGCTATCTCAGATACGCAGTATTTT
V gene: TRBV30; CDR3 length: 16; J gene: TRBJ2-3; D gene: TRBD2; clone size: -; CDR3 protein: CAWSVGAGGVADTQYF; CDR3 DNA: TGTGCCTGGAGTGTCGGGGCGGGGGGCGTCGCAGATACGCAGTATTTT
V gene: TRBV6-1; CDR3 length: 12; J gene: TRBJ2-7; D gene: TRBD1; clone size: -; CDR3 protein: CASGTGYYEQYF; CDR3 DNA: TGTGCCAGCGGGACAGGGTACTACGAGCAGTACTTC
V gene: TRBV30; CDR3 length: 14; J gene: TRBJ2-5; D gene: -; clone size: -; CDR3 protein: CAWSGRVGSETQYF; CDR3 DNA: TGTGCCTGGAGTGGGAGGGTGGGCAGCGAGACCCAGTACTTC
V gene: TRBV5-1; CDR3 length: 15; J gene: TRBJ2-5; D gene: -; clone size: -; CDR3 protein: CASSLGDGAGETQYF; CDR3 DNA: TGCGCCAGCAGCTTGGGGGACGGGGCCGGGGAGACCCAGTACTTC